This is a list of T cell receptor beta chains from one sample in a study of control samples from healthy donors and cancer patients. Sequencing was performed with immunoSEQ multiplex PCR; in TCRdb, only in-frame clones are kept and a portion is missing. The sample has some 140,000 clones; over 85% are singletons. Input material: blood. The receptors stem from a man aged 25-45 years in good health. Each CDR3 is given with its conserved first and last residue. A D gene is named only where the DNA matches it firmly. Clone size is shown for a subset of rows, as once, few, many or a class of expanded clone.

clone_size,j_call,d_call,v_call,cdr3_nt,cdr3_aa
NA,TRBJ2-7,TRBD2,TRBV19,TGTGCCAGTAGTATAGGCCTAGCGGGAGTTTACGAGCAGTACTTC,CASSIGLAGVYEQYF
NA,TRBJ2-7,NA,TRBV30,TGTGCCTGGAGTGGAGGGGCGCTTGGATACGAGCAGTACTTC,CAWSGGALGYEQYF
NA,TRBJ2-2,TRBD2,TRBV29-1,TGCAGCGTTGAACCCGAAACCGGGACTAGCGGAGATAGCTGTAACACCGGGGAGCTGTTTTTT,CSVEPETGTSGDSCNTGELFF
NA,TRBJ1-2,NA,TRBV7-9,TGTGCCAGCAGCGTCCACGGTGGGGGGGCGTTTTATGGCTACACCTTC,CASSVHGGGAFYGYTF
NA,TRBJ2-7,TRBD1,TRBV6-5,TGTGCCAGCAGTCATGACAGGGCCGGCCCCTACGAGCAGTACTTC,CASSHDRAGPYEQYF
NA,TRBJ1-1,NA,TRBV6-4,TGTGCCAGCAGTGAAGACGGGGGCACTGAAGCTTTCTTT,CASSEDGGTEAFF
NA,TRBJ2-1,NA,TRBV3-1/TRBV3-2,TGTGCCAGCAGCCAAGTGTTTCACGGTAAGAGCTCCTACAATGAGCAGTTCTTC,CASSQVFHGKSSYNEQFF
NA,TRBJ1-6,NA,TRBV19,TGTGCCACCACCGTACCCGGGGGGTGGACACCCCTCCACTTT,CATTVPGGWTPLHF
NA,TRBJ2-3,TRBD2,TRBV24-1,TGTGCCACCAGTGATTTGCCTAGCGGGGTAGATACGCAGTATTTT,CATSDLPSGVDTQYF
NA,TRBJ2-7,TRBD2,TRBV5-1,TGCGCCAGCAGCGGGGGGGTGTCAGGGCAGATCTACGAGCAGTACTTC,CASSGGVSGQIYEQYF
NA,TRBJ1-3,NA,TRBV14,TGTGCCAGCAGCCAACAGTTAAGCTCTGGAAACACCATATATTTT,CASSQQLSSGNTIYF
few,TRBJ2-1,TRBD1,TRBV27,TGTGCCAGCAGTCCCGCCCGGACAGGGAGGCTGGACAATGAGCAGTTCTTC,CASSPARTGRLDNEQFF
NA,TRBJ2-7,TRBD2,TRBV28,TGTGCCAGCAGCGCGGGGGGACCGAAGGTCTACGAGCAGTACTTC,CASSAGGPKVYEQYF
NA,TRBJ2-2,NA,TRBV2,TGTGCCAGCAGTGGGCAGGGTTCCACCGGGGAGCTGTTTTTT,CASSGQGSTGELFF
NA,TRBJ1-2,NA,TRBV27,TGTGCCAGCAGTTTTCACTACGAATATGGCTACACCTTC,CASSFHYEYGYTF
NA,TRBJ2-1,TRBD1,TRBV4-3,TGCGCCAGCAGCCCGGGACAGGGCGCCTACAATGAGCAGTTCTTC,CASSPGQGAYNEQFF
NA,TRBJ2-7,TRBD1,TRBV24-1,TGTGCCACCAGTGACCACAGGGGCGTCGTCCACGAGCAGTACTTC,CATSDHRGVVHEQYF
NA,TRBJ1-5,NA,TRBV2,TGTGCCAGCAGTGTAGGGGGGGTCCAGCCCCAGCATTTT,CASSVGGVQPQHF
once,TRBJ1-1,NA,TRBV3-1/TRBV3-2,TGTGCCAGCAGCCAGACAGGACCCCGAGCGAACACTGAAGCTTTCTTT,CASSQTGPRANTEAFF
NA,TRBJ1-2,TRBD1,TRBV28,TGTGCCAGCAGCCCACGGACAGGGGTTTTTCAGTATGGCTACACCTTC,CASSPRTGVFQYGYTF
NA,TRBJ1-1,NA,TRBV7-2,TGTGCCAGCAGCTTAGTTTCGTTGGGGGGCCTAGATGAAGCTTTCTTT,CASSLVSLGGLDEAFF
NA,TRBJ2-7,TRBD2,TRBV28,TGTGCCAGCAGACCTAGCGGGGGACCCTACGAGCAGTACTTC,CASRPSGGPYEQYF
NA,TRBJ2-7,NA,TRBV29-1,TGCAGCGTTGGACTAAACCACTACGAGCAGTACTTC,CSVGLNHYEQYF
NA,TRBJ1-6,NA,TRBV18,TGTGCCAGCTCACCCCAGAGCTCCTATAATTCACCCCTCCACTTT,CASSPQSSYNSPLHF
NA,TRBJ1-2,NA,TRBV5-1,TGCGCCAGCAGTCATGACAATACTAACTATGGCTACACCTTC,CASSHDNTNYGYTF
NA,TRBJ2-1,TRBD1,TRBV25-1,TGTGCCAGCAGTAGGGGGCATAATGAGCAGTTCTTC,CASSRGHNEQFF
few,TRBJ1-3,NA,TRBV18,TGTGCCAGCTCACCACCGGGACTGGGCGGAGCTGGAAACACCATATATTTT,CASSPPGLGGAGNTIYF
once,TRBJ1-4,TRBD1,TRBV5-6,TGTGCCAGCAGCTTGCGTACAGGGGCGACTAATGAAAAACTGTTTTTT,CASSLRTGATNEKLFF
NA,TRBJ2-3,TRBD2,TRBV7-2,TGTGCCAGCAGCTTAGGACTAGCGGGAGCGTCTACGCAGTATTTT,CASSLGLAGASTQYF
few,TRBJ1-6,NA,TRBV30,TGTGCCTGGACCCAACAGAACAATTCACCCCTCCACTTT,CAWTQQNNSPLHF
NA,TRBJ2-2,TRBD2,TRBV6-2/TRBV6-3,TGTGCCAGCAGTTACTCGTCTAGCGGGAGTACGAAAAACACCGGGGAGCTGTTTTTT,CASSYSSSGSTKNTGELFF
NA,TRBJ1-5,TRBD1,TRBV3-1/TRBV3-2,TGTGCCAGCAGCCAAGGGACAGGGGGTAGCAATCAGCCCCAGCATTTT,CASSQGTGGSNQPQHF
NA,TRBJ2-7,NA,TRBV28,TGTGCCAGCAGTTTACACCGTACCTGGGGCAGGGGTTACGAGCAGTACTTC,CASSLHRTWGRGYEQYF
NA,TRBJ1-2,NA,TRBV29-1,TGCAGCGTGGGGGGGGAAACCCGGTCCTATGGCTACACCTTC,CSVGGETRSYGYTF
once,TRBJ2-7,NA,TRBV5-1,TGCGCCAGCAGCCGTGACAGGAGCTCCTACGAGCAGTACTTC,CASSRDRSSYEQYF
NA,TRBJ1-2,NA,TRBV11-2,TGTGCCAGCAGAGACCTCAGGGGAATAACGCGATCGAATGGCTACACCTTC,CASRDLRGITRSNGYTF
NA,TRBJ1-5,TRBD1,TRBV30,TGTGCCTGGAGTGTACAGGGGGGTAGGAACAATCAGCCCCAGCATTTT,CAWSVQGGRNNQPQHF
NA,TRBJ2-3,NA,TRBV18,TGTGCCAGCTCATTGGAGGGCGGTACGCAGTATTTT,CASSLEGGTQYF
NA,TRBJ2-3,TRBD2,TRBV23-1,TGCGCCAGCAGTCAAGGTAGGGCGGGAGACCCAACGATGGTTGGCACAGATACGCAGTATTTT,CASSQGRAGDPTMVGTDTQYF
NA,TRBJ2-3,NA,TRBV6-1,TGTGCTAGCAGTGAAGAAACGGGCGCCGATACGCAGTATTTT,CASSEETGADTQYF
NA,TRBJ1-3,NA,TRBV28,TGTGCCAGCAGTTCCTCGTGGGGGCAGGGAAACACCATATATTTT,CASSSSWGQGNTIYF
NA,TRBJ2-1,NA,TRBV9,TGTGCCAGCAGCCTCAGCCCGCACACTGAGCAGTTCTTC,CASSLSPHTEQFF
NA,TRBJ1-3,NA,TRBV6-4,TGTGCCAGCAGTGATCAACAGGACTCTGGAAACACCATATATTTT,CASSDQQDSGNTIYF
NA,TRBJ1-4,NA,TRBV30,TGTGCCTGGAGTGGACGTTTAAGTGAAAAACTGTTTTTT,CAWSGRLSEKLFF
NA,TRBJ2-7,TRBD1,TRBV4-2,TGTGCCAGCAGCCGGGGGGAAGGACAGGGAGGAATTGAGCAGTACTTC,CASSRGEGQGGIEQYF
once,TRBJ2-7,TRBD2,TRBV7-9,TGTGCCAGCAGCCCCGTTACCGCCCAGCGGGGGGCCGACGAGCAGTACTTC,CASSPVTAQRGADEQYF
once,TRBJ1-6,NA,TRBV19,TGTGCCAGTAGTATTAGACAGGCGGATAATTCACCCCTCCACTTT,CASSIRQADNSPLHF
few,TRBJ2-5,TRBD2,TRBV7-2,TGTGCCAGCAGCTTAGTCCTAGCGGGAAAGAAAGAGACCCAGTACTTC,CASSLVLAGKKETQYF
NA,TRBJ2-1,NA,TRBV18,TGTGCCAGCTCCGGGGGCGGGACAACCTACAATGAGCAGTTCTTC,CASSGGGTTYNEQFF
NA,TRBJ1-4,TRBD1,TRBV5-5,TGTGCCAGCAGCTACGGACAGGGAGGGGAAAAACTGTTTTTT,CASSYGQGGEKLFF
NA,TRBJ1-5,NA,TRBV9,TGTGCCAGCAGCCCAGGGGGCAATCAGCCCCAGCATTTT,CASSPGGNQPQHF
NA,TRBJ2-1,TRBD1,TRBV9,TGTGCCAGCAGCGTAGCGACAGGGCCCTCCTACAATGAGCAGTTCTTC,CASSVATGPSYNEQFF